This is a list of T cell receptor beta chains from one sample in a study of T-cell reconstitution after alpha-beta-depleted transplantation in children. In TCRdb, the PCR reads were re-called with MiXCR into one record per CDR3 protein. In the table there are about 640,000 distinct CDR3 sequences, 10% to 15% of which are singletons. The sample in question was PBMCs, mostly from graft donor cells, obtained 360 days after TCRalphabeta/CD19-depleted stem cell transplant. These receptors were taken from a male patient between 10 and 17 years old who had a stem cell transplant for acute myeloid leukemia, so the T cells may come from the graft donor. CDR3s include the opening cysteine and the closing phenylalanine or tryptophan. Each record gives: V gene, J gene, CDR3 length, clone size, D gene, CDR3 DNA, CDR3 protein. D genes are given only for firm matches. Not every row has a clone size; where given, it reads once, few, many or a size class.

>TRBV5-1|TRBJ2-3|17|few|NA
TGCGCCAGCAGGTCGGAACCGGGACTCCGGTTTCCAGATACGCAGTATTTT
CASRSEPGLRFPDTQYF
>TRBV28|TRBJ2-6|17|NA|NA
TGTGCCAGCAGTCCCCCCCTAGCAACGGGTGGGGCCAACGTCCTGACTTTC
CASSPPLATGGANVLTF
>TRBV7-9|TRBJ2-7|13|NA|NA
TGTGCCAGCAGCTTAGGCGGCGGCCAGAAGCAGTACTTC
CASSLGGGQKQYF
>TRBV4-3|TRBJ2-2|16|many|NA
TGCGCCAGCAGCCAAGATCGGACCCTCGGGACCGGGGAGCTGTTTTTT
CASSQDRTLGTGELFF
>TRBV4-3|TRBJ2-1|16|many|NA
TGCGCCAGCAGCCAAGAGGGGGCTAGGGGCGACAATGAGCAGTTCTTC
CASSQEGARGDNEQFF
>TRBV2|TRBJ2-4|14|NA|NA
TGTGCCAGCAGTGTCGTAGCGCCCAAAAACATTCAGTACTTC
CASSVVAPKNIQYF
>TRBV10-3|TRBJ2-7|11|NA|NA
TGTGCCATCCGGGGCCTGAACGAGCAGTACTTC
CAIRGLNEQYF
>TRBV30|TRBJ2-5|12|many|NA
TGTGCCTGGAGAGAGCTCTCGGAGACCCAGTACTTC
CAWRELSETQYF
>TRBV6-1|TRBJ2-7|15|few|NA
TGTGCCAGCAGGCTAGACGCACGCTGGGGCTACGAGCAGTACTTC
CASRLDARWGYEQYF
>TRBV4-1|TRBJ2-1|20|NA|TRBD2
TGCGCCAGCAGCCAAGACGTGAGACTAGCGGGAGTGGGCACCTACAATGAGCAGTTCTTC
CASSQDVRLAGVGTYNEQFF
>TRBV18|TRBJ2-2|17|NA|NA
TGTGCCAGCTCACCATCCCTAGACAGAATCAACACCGGGGAGCTGTTTTTT
CASSPSLDRINTGELFF
>TRBV29-1|TRBJ2-3|11|many|NA
TGCAGCGTTGGGGTGGTAGATACGCAGTATTTT
CSVGVVDTQYF
>TRBV7-9|TRBJ2-7|15|NA|TRBD1
TGTGCCAGCAGCTGGGACAGGGGACCCGCCTACGAGCAGTACTTC
CASSWDRGPAYEQYF
>TRBV11-3|TRBJ2-5|14|few|TRBD1
TGTGCCAGCAGCTTCGGGACAGGGGGGGAGACCCAGTACTTC
CASSFGTGGETQYF
>TRBV29-1|TRBJ2-5|12|few|TRBD1
TGCAGCGTTGTCGAGGGGGCGGAGACCCAGTACTTC
CSVVEGAETQYF
>TRBV12-3/TRBV12-4|TRBJ1-5|15|NA|NA
TGTGCCAGCAGAGCGGGACCTTATAGCAATCAGCCCCAGCATTTT
CASRAGPYSNQPQHF
>TRBV18|TRBJ2-5|16|few|TRBD2
TGTGCCAGCTCACTTGGACTAGCGCTGTACCAAGAGACCCAGTACTTC
CASSLGLALYQETQYF
>TRBV7-2|TRBJ1-2|14|once|TRBD1
TGTGCCAGCAGCTTTTACAGGGGGCGCAATGGCTACACCTTC
CASSFYRGRNGYTF
>TRBV27|TRBJ2-1|15|many|NA
TGTGCCAGCAGTCCGGGCAGATACACCTACAATGAGCAGTTCTTC
CASSPGRYTYNEQFF
>TRBV30|TRBJ2-7|12|NA|NA
TGTGCCTGGAGCCGAGCGGCCTACGAGCAGTACTTC
CAWSRAAYEQYF
>TRBV12-3/TRBV12-4|TRBJ2-1|15|few|TRBD2
TGTGCCAGCACCCTAGCGGGGGTAGGGGGCAATGAGCAGTTCTTC
CASTLAGVGGNEQFF
>TRBV19|TRBJ2-7|14|NA|NA
TGTGCCAGTAGAGGGGGGGGGATCGGCGAATTCAGACACTTC
CASRGGGIGEFRHF
>TRBV20-1|TRBJ1-6|14|NA|NA
TGCAGTGCTAGGGTGACCGAGGGGAATTCACCCCTCCACTTT
CSARVTEGNSPLHF
>TRBV12-3/TRBV12-4|TRBJ2-7|11|few|NA
TGTGCCAGCAGTTTCGGGCCTGAGAGCTACTTC
CASSFGPESYF
>TRBV4-3|TRBJ2-7|14|NA|NA
TGCGCCAGCAGCTGGGTGGGGGGAGACTACGAGCAGTACTTC
CASSWVGGDYEQYF
>TRBV28|TRBJ2-5|14|few|NA
TGTGCCAGCAGTCGCCGGGACTTCCAAGAGACCCAGTACTTC
CASSRRDFQETQYF
>TRBV5-6|TRBJ1-4|16|many|NA
TGTGCCAGCAGCTTGGCGGAAAGCCCTTCTAATGAAAAACTGTTTTTT
CASSLAESPSNEKLFF
>TRBV5-6|TRBJ2-1|16|few|TRBD2
TGTGCCAGCAGCTTCACCGGGACTAGCGGCCGTGATGAGCAGTTCTTC
CASSFTGTSGRDEQFF
>TRBV6-1|TRBJ2-2|15|few|NA
TGTGCCAGCAACATCGGGGGAGCGTGGGCCGGGGAGCTGTTTTTT
CASNIGGAWAGELFF
>TRBV29-1|TRBJ2-7|10|few|NA
TGCAGCGGGGACTTTTACGAGCAGTACTTC
CSGDFYEQYF
>TRBV5-1|TRBJ2-7|17|few|TRBD2
TGCGCCAGCAGCTTGGGACTAGCGGGAGGGTACTCCTACGAGCAGTACTTC
CASSLGLAGGYSYEQYF
>TRBV20-1|TRBJ2-5|13|many|TRBD1
TGCAGTGGAGGGACAGTGTACCAAGAGACCCAGTACTTC
CSGGTVYQETQYF
>TRBV7-3|TRBJ2-7|15|few|TRBD2
TGTGCCAGCAGCTCCGGACTAGCGCTCCCCTACGAGCAGTACTTC
CASSSGLALPYEQYF
>TRBV15|TRBJ2-2|15|NA|NA
TGTGCCACCAGCAGAGCCGGGTGGAACACCGGGGAGCTGTTTTTT
CATSRAGWNTGELFF
>TRBV2|TRBJ2-1|14|many|TRBD2
TGTGCCAGCGGACTAGGGATATTTGCCAATGAGCAGTTCTTC
CASGLGIFANEQFF
>TRBV28|TRBJ1-6|14|many|TRBD1
TGTGCCAGCGATTGGGACAGGGTCAGTTCACCCCTCCACTTT
CASDWDRVSSPLHF
>TRBV15|TRBJ2-3|12|few|NA
TGTGCCACCAGCTGGGGGGCAGATACGCAGTATTTT
CATSWGADTQYF
>TRBV28|TRBJ2-5|14|many|TRBD2
TGTGCCAGCAGTTTCAGCGGGAGGGAAGAGACCCAGTACTTC
CASSFSGREETQYF
>TRBV18|TRBJ2-3|16|NA|NA
TGTGCCAGCTCACCAAGGGCAGGTCTAGGCACAGATACGCAGTATTTT
CASSPRAGLGTDTQYF
>TRBV27|TRBJ2-1|13|NA|NA
TGTGCCAGCAGTTTATGGGGTGGCAATGAGCAGTTCTTC
CASSLWGGNEQFF
>TRBV29-1|TRBJ2-1|14|NA|NA
TGCAGCCCCTCCAAGTTTAGCTCCTACAATGAGCAGTTCTTC
CSPSKFSSYNEQFF
>TRBV5-5|TRBJ2-4|16|few|NA
TGTGCCAGCAGCTCCCTGGAGGGAGTGGGCAAAAACATTCAGTACTTC
CASSSLEGVGKNIQYF
>TRBV29-1|TRBJ2-3|16|many|TRBD2
TGCAGCGTTGATAAGACTAGCGGGAGTCGAGGCGGTACGCAGTATTTT
CSVDKTSGSRGGTQYF
>TRBV5-1|TRBJ2-1|15|many|TRBD2
TGCGCCAGCAGCCTGCTAGCGGAATCCTACAATGAGCAGTTCTTC
CASSLLAESYNEQFF
>TRBV29-1|TRBJ2-3|14|few|NA
TGCAGCGTTGAGGGTTTCTCGGAGAAAGATACGCAGTATTTT
CSVEGFSEKDTQYF
>TRBV9|TRBJ2-3|16|many|NA
TGTGCCAGCAGCGTAGTGGGGAGTACTAGCACAGATACGCAGTATTTT
CASSVVGSTSTDTQYF
>TRBV7-3|TRBJ2-5|13|few|NA
TGTGCCAGCAGCTTCGGGACCCAAGAGACCCAGTACTTC
CASSFGTQETQYF
>TRBV19|TRBJ2-1|15|few|NA
TGTGCCAGTAAGGAAGGGAACCCTGTATGGTATGAGCAGTTCTTC
CASKEGNPVWYEQFF
>TRBV12-3/TRBV12-4|TRBJ1-3|15|few|NA
TGTGCCAGCACTGAGCAACGGTCCTCTGGAAACACCATATATTTT
CASTEQRSSGNTIYF